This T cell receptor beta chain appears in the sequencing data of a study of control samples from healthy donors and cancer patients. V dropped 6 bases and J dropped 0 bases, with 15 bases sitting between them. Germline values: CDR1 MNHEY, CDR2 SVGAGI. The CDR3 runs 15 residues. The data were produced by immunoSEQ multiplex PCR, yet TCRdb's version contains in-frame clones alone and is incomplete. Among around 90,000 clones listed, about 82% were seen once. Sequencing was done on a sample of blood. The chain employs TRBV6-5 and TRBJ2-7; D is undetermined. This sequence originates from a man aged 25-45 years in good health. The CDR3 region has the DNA TGTGCCAGCAGCCTCGGCCCGCCAGGCTCCTACGAGCAGTACTTC. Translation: CASSLGPPGSYEQYF.